This T cell receptor beta chain was sequenced in a study of T cell responses to AZD1222 COVID-19 vaccine. Whole-study findings and limits: Spike-specific TCR breadth rose after two AZD1222 doses, and depth rose as well.

Some clones are missing from TCRdb's copy, which holds only in-frame ones; the method was immunoSEQ multiplex PCR. This sample has 150,000 to 200,000 clones; 75% to 90% occur once, and the top ten carry around 2.5%. Germline CDR1 LNHDA, CDR2 SQIVND (reference sequence). The CDR3 spans 15 residues. V lost 7 bases and J 2 bases, leaving 14 bases between the germline ends. In the case of this clone: Its antigen is undetermined.

The sequencing here drew on peripheral blood, taken on day 0 of MenACWY control vaccination. The TCR sequence derives from an adult in good health. The V call is TRBV19, the J call TRBJ1-4; TRBD1 might be the D (6 bases). This chain's CDR3 is CASTQLGATNEKLFF. CDR3 sequence (DNA): TGTGCCAGTACCCAATTGGGGGCGACTAATGAAAAACTGTTTTTT.